What follows describes a single TCR beta chain. This specimen comes from a study of technical replicates of blood from several donors. Using immunoSEQ multiplex PCR, the repertoire was profiled, and TCRdb retains in-frame clones only, with some absent. The table records some 70,000 clones, roughly 97% of them present only once. The specimen sequenced was T cells isolated from PBMCs. This sequence was found in a human donor in good health.

The CDR3: CASSDREDTQYF. The CDR3 nucleotides are TGTGCCAGCTCCGACAGGGAAGATACGCAGTATTTT. The rearrangement uses TRBV10-3 and TRBJ2-3, with 7 bases lining up with TRBD1. CDR1 is ENHRY and CDR2 is SYGVKD in the germline V gene. This CDR3 is 12 amino acids long. V was pared by 10 bases and J by 5 bases, with 6 bases of the junction left unmatched.